The 5 T cell receptor beta chains given below trace back to one sample, sequenced in a study of Graves' ophthalmopathy and Graves' hyperthyroidism. RNA transcripts yielded amplified TCR beta CDR3 regions. HTBI primers were employed in first-round RT-PCR, then a second-round multiplex PCR followed. MiXCR was run by TCRdb on the multiplex PCR reads, yielding one entry per CDR3 protein. The table has some 520,000 distinct CDR3 sequences, under 15% seen once. Sequenced material: blood. These receptors originate from a woman aged 30 to 39 with Graves' ophthalmopathy.

In this sample, this clonotype turned up a few times. Germline is not matched at one junction end, which may reflect a read error. V is TRBV28 and J is TRBJ2-4, with D perhaps TRBD2 (6 bases). Germline V gene lookup returns CDR1 MDHEN and CDR2 SYDVKM. The CDR3 is 16 residues long. The CDR3, as DNA: TGTGCCACCCACGGCGGGATTGTTGGGCCCAAAAACATTAAGTACTTC. It encodes CATHGGIVGPKNIKYF.

This clonotype was seen repeatedly, ten times or more. The chain links TRBV27 to TRBJ2-7; D remains ambiguous. V was cut by 0 bases and J by 4 bases, with 13 bases left in between. Germline-derived CDR1 and CDR2 are MNHEY and SMNVEV (reference sequence). This CDR3 region has 15 residues. The CDR3 coding sequence is TGTGCCAGCAGTTTATCGACCGGTAATTATTACGAGCAGTACTTC. Translated: CASSLSTGNYYEQYF.

Turning to this clonotype: One junction end disagrees with the germline gene, perhaps due to a read error. The chain joins TRBV19 to TRBJ2-2; the D call may be TRBD1 or TRBD2 (5 bases each). The CDR3 sequence is 13 residues long. Germline CDR1 reads LNHDA; CDR2 reads SQIVND (reference sequence). The CDR3 DNA follows: TGTGCCAGTGGTACAGTCGGGACCGGGGAGCTGTGTTTT. This encodes CASGTVGTGELCF.

Many counts were recorded for this clonotype. CDR3 nucleotides: TGTGCCAGCAGTTACTCGATTACGGATCAAGAGACCCAGTACTTC. Translation: CASSYSITDQETQYF. V usage is TRBV6-5 and J usage is TRBJ2-5; D gene unclear. V was trimmed by 0 bases and J by 2 bases, leaving 10 bases between them. The germline gives CDR1 MNHEY, CDR2 SVGAGI. The CDR3 runs 15 residues.

The table lists this clonotype with many counts. CDR3 region: CASSYSWTSGTTDTQYF. CDR3 DNA sequence: TGTGCCAGCAGTTACTCGTGGACTAGCGGAACCACAGATACGCAGTATTTT. The chain links TRBV6-2 or TRBV6-3 to TRBJ2-3, with 10 bases aligning to TRBD2. V was clipped by 0 bases and J by 2 bases; unmatched bases: 5. Germline-derived CDR1 and CDR2 are MNHEY and SVGEGT. The CDR3 covers 17 residues.